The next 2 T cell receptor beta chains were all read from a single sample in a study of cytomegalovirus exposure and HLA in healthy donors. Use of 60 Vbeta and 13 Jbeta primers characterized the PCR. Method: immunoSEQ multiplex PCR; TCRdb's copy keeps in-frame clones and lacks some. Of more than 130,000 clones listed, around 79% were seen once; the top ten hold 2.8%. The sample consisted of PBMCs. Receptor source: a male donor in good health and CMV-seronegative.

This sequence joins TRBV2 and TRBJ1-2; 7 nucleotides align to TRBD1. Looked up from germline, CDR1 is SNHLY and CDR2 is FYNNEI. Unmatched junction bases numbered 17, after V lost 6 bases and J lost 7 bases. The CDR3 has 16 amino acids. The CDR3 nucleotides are TGTGCCAGCAGCCTATTCGGGACAGAGAAGAGGGGTGGCTACACCTTC. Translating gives CASSLFGTEKRGGYTF.

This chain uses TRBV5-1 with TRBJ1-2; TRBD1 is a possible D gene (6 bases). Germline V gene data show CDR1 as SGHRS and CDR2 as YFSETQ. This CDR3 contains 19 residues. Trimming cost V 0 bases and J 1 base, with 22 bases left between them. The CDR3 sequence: CASSLVWVQGTFHNYGYTF. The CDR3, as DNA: TGCGCCAGCAGCTTGGTCTGGGTACAGGGTACTTTTCATAACTATGGCTACACCTTC.